The clone carrying this T cell receptor beta chain was seen at least ten times. Its antigen remains unknown. Amplification of TCR beta CDR3 regions was performed using RNA transcripts as template. The HTBI primer set served for first-round RT-PCR of the TCR CDR3. TCRdb re-called the multiplex PCR reads with MiXCR, one entry per CDR3 protein. The sample lists some 300,000 distinct CDR3 sequences, roughly 19% seen once, with under 40% in the top ten. Active moderate-to-severe ophthalmopathy, Clinical Activity Score at least 3, NOSPECS at least 4, under 3 months' duration. The data were taken from a study of T cells in Graves' hyperthyroidism and ophthalmopathy. Study findings and constraints: Within blood appeared most thyroid clonotypes that had expanded above 0.001.

Germline V gene sequence: CDR1 SGHVS, CDR2 FQNEAQ. The CDR3 is 14 residues long. Trimming took 2 bases from V and 7 from J, leaving 12 bases between them. The chain is built from TRBV7-8 and TRBJ2-1; maybe TRBD2 (6 bases). This receptor was identified in a man aged 50-60 years with Graves' ophthalmopathy. What was sequenced was blood. In DNA form, the CDR3 reads TGTGCCAGCAGCTTATCCCCAGGGAGGAATGAGCAGTTCTTC. Its protein is CASSLSPGRNEQFF.